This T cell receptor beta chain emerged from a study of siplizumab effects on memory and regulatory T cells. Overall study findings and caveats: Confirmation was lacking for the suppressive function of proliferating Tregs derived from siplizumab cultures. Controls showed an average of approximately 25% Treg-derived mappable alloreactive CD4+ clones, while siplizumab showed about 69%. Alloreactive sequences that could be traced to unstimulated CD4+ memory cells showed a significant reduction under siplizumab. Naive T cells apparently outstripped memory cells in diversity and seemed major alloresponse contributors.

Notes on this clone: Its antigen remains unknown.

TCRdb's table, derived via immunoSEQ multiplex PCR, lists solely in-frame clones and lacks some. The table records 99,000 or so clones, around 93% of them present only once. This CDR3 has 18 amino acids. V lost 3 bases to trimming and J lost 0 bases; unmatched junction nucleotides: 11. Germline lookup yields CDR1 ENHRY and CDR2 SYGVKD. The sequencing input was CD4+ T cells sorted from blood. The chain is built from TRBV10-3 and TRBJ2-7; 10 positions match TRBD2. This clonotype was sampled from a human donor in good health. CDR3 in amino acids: CAISDFGLAEGSSYEQYF. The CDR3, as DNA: TGTGCCATCAGTGACTTCGGACTAGCGGAGGGGAGCTCCTACGAGCAGTACTTC.